Included here is one TCR beta chain sequence, with context. Its antigen remains unknown. The data originate from a study of CD8+ T cells in alopecia areata. General observations from the study: Clonality in the scalp and expanded CD8+ clones ranked among the top 100 were significantly decreased by tofacitinib.

The treatment: oral pan-JAK inhibitor, 5-10 mg twice daily. The researchers isolated CD4+ and CD8+ T cells from PBMCs by sorting. Sequencing templates came from extracted RNA that was reverse transcribed into cDNA. Profiling relied on immunoSEQ multiplex PCR, and the TCRdb table lists in-frame clones only, not all of them. The sample shows some 170,000 clones, 50% to 75% of them seen only once. The CDR3 has 14 residues. Germline CDR1 reads SGHRS; CDR2 reads YFSETQ. Trimming pared 0 bases from V and 4 bases from J, leaving 9 bases between. The receptor's source is a human donor with alopecia areata. This specimen consisted of CD4+ T cells sorted from blood, obtained at roughly week 55, from a patient treated with tofacitinib. V is TRBV5-1 and J is TRBJ2-3, with D hard to call. As DNA, the CDR3 is TGCGCCAGCAGCTTGGCCGCTGGACCAGATACGCAGTATTTT. As protein: CASSLAAGPDTQYF.